A selection of T cell receptor beta chains follows, all from one sample in a study of cytomegalovirus exposure and HLA in healthy donors. The table came from immunoSEQ multiplex PCR; TCRdb's copy has only in-frame clones and leaves some out. Here the sample spans about 230,000 clones, over 65% being singletons. The specimen was PBMCs. Every receptor here comes from a woman in her sixties or seventies in good health and CMV-seropositive. The CDR3 runs from the conserved cysteine through the conserved F or W. A D gene is named only where the DNA matches it firmly. Rows give clone size only sometimes, using once, few, many, or a class for an expanded clone.

v_gene	j_gene	abundance	d_gene	CDR3nt	CDR3aa
TRBV6-5	TRBJ1-1	NA	NA	TGTGCCAGCGGTCAGGGAACTGAAGCTTTCTTT	CASGQGTEAFF
TRBV6-5	TRBJ1-2	NA	TRBD1	TGTGCCAGCAGTTACTCGAAGGGACAGGGGAATGGCTACACCTTC	CASSYSKGQGNGYTF
TRBV30	TRBJ1-2	NA	TRBD1	TGTGCCTGGAGTGGACAGGGTATTCGCTATGGCTACACCTTC	CAWSGQGIRYGYTF
TRBV19	TRBJ2-3	NA	NA	TGTGCCAGTAGTATAAGCGGGCGGGGCCTACAAGATACGCAGTATTTT	CASSISGRGLQDTQYF
TRBV5-1	TRBJ2-3	NA	NA	TGCGCCAGCAGCTTGGCTCCCCGGGGGATAGGCACAGATACGCAGTATTTT	CASSLAPRGIGTDTQYF
TRBV5-1	TRBJ2-7	NA	TRBD2	TGCGCCAGCAGGGGGGAGGGTTTTGGCGAGCAGTACTTC	CASRGEGFGEQYF
TRBV28	TRBJ1-2	NA	NA	TGTGCCAGCAGTTTAGGGGCAACTAACTATGGCTACACCTTC	CASSLGATNYGYTF
TRBV4-2	TRBJ1-5	NA	NA	TGTGCCAGCAGCCAAGAGGACAGAAATCAGCCCCAGCATTTT	CASSQEDRNQPQHF
TRBV29-1	TRBJ2-7	NA	TRBD2	TGCAGCGCAGGGCTAGCGGACTACGAGCAGTACTTC	CSAGLADYEQYF
TRBV2	TRBJ1-3	NA	NA	TGTGCCAGCACTCTAGGGGGGGCAACTGGAAACACCATATATTTT	CASTLGGATGNTIYF
TRBV6-5	TRBJ1-2	NA	TRBD1	TGTGCCAGCAGTGAACCAGCCAGGACAGGTGCCTACACCTTC	CASSEPARTGAYTF
TRBV19	TRBJ2-1	NA	NA	TGTGCCAGTAGTATCCCTCAGGGGGGTGAGCAGTTCTTC	CASSIPQGGEQFF
TRBV6-6	TRBJ2-3	few	TRBD2	TGTGCCAGCAGTTTCGGGGGGGGCAACACAGATACGCAGTATTTT	CASSFGGGNTDTQYF
TRBV4-1	TRBJ2-2	NA	NA	TGCGCCAGCAGCCCTCGCGGCGGGGACACCGGGGAGCTGTTTTTT	CASSPRGGDTGELFF
TRBV27	TRBJ2-7	NA	TRBD1	TGTGCCAGCAGTCAACAAGGGACAGGAGGTTACGAGCAGTACTTC	CASSQQGTGGYEQYF
TRBV29-1	TRBJ2-3	NA	NA	TGCAGCGTTGCCCCTCCGGGGAGGATTAGCACAGATACGCAGTATTTT	CSVAPPGRISTDTQYF
TRBV15	TRBJ1-5	NA	NA	TGTGCCACCAGCAGAGTTGACAGGACGTTAGAGCCCCAGCATTTT	CATSRVDRTLEPQHF
TRBV2	TRBJ1-1	once	NA	TGTGCCAGCAGTGCCGGGATTCCGAACACTGAAGCTTTCTTT	CASSAGIPNTEAFF
TRBV7-9	TRBJ1-3	NA	TRBD1	TGTGCCAGCAGCCCCGGGACAGGGAGCTCTGGAAACACCATATATTTT	CASSPGTGSSGNTIYF
TRBV5-4	TRBJ2-5	NA	TRBD2	TGTGCCAGCAGCGAGCGGGGGGGCGTGGAGACCCAGTACTTC	CASSERGGVETQYF
TRBV11-2	TRBJ1-2	NA	NA	TGTGCCAGCAGCCCGGGTACAACCTATGGCTACACCTTC	CASSPGTTYGYTF
TRBV6-1	TRBJ1-1	NA	TRBD1	TGTGCCAGCAGTGGACCGGGACAGGGGGTCGCAGTCACTGAAGCTTTCTTT	CASSGPGQGVAVTEAFF
TRBV4-1	TRBJ2-1	NA	TRBD2	TGCGCCAGCAGCCTTCCCAAGCCGGGACTAGCGGGAGTAATGCGTGAGCAGTTCTTC	CASSLPKPGLAGVMREQFF
TRBV27	TRBJ2-7	NA	NA	TGTGCCAGCAGTCCTCACGGGACTTCTTCCTACGAGCAGTACTTC	CASSPHGTSSYEQYF
TRBV19	TRBJ2-7	NA	TRBD1	TGTGCCAGTAGCCGGGACAGGGGCTACGAGCAGTACTTC	CASSRDRGYEQYF
TRBV4-2	TRBJ2-3	NA	TRBD2	TGTGCCAGCAGCCAAGATGGGCGTAGCGGGACTAGCACAGATACGCAGTATTTT	CASSQDGRSGTSTDTQYF
TRBV19	TRBJ1-2	NA	NA	TGTGCCAGTAGTCCGACAGTTTTGGAACACTATGGCTACACCTTC	CASSPTVLEHYGYTF
TRBV7-3	TRBJ2-2	once	NA	TGTGCCAGCAGCTTAATGGTTGCGGGGAACACCGGGGAGCTGTTTTTT	CASSLMVAGNTGELFF
TRBV5-4	TRBJ2-7	NA	NA	TGTGCCAGCAGCTTGGGGGCAGGGGACTCCTACGAGCAGTACTTC	CASSLGAGDSYEQYF
TRBV11-2	TRBJ2-1	few	NA	TGTGCCAGCAGCCCAACCGGGGGATCAGAAACATCCTACAATGAGCAGTTCTTC	CASSPTGGSETSYNEQFF
TRBV11-2	TRBJ2-3	NA	NA	TGTGCCAGCAGCTGGAATACGGGGGGCCTTGGAGATACGCAGTATTTT	CASSWNTGGLGDTQYF
TRBV11-2	TRBJ2-7	NA	NA	TGTGCCAGCAGCTTGGTTCAGGGGTTCTACGAGCAGTACTTC	CASSLVQGFYEQYF
TRBV30	TRBJ2-5	NA	TRBD2	TGTGCCTGGAGTCCGCTAGCGGGAGGAGAGACCCAGTACTTC	CAWSPLAGGETQYF
TRBV27	TRBJ1-6	few	NA	TGTGCCAGCAGTTTATTAGGGGGGGGATCACCCCTCCACTTT	CASSLLGGGSPLHF
TRBV7-2	TRBJ2-7	NA	TRBD2	TGTGCCAGCAGCTTAGTGGGGGGGTTTATCCACGAGCAGTACTTC	CASSLVGGFIHEQYF
TRBV5-1	TRBJ2-5	NA	TRBD1	TGCGCCAGCAGCGAACAGGGGGCGGGCGAGACCCAGTACTTC	CASSEQGAGETQYF
TRBV6-6	TRBJ2-3	NA	NA	TGTGCCAGCAGCACCGGGTCCTACAACACAGATACGCAGTATTTT	CASSTGSYNTDTQYF
TRBV5-4	TRBJ2-7	NA	NA	TGTGCCAGCAGCTTGGCGGCAGGCTACGAGCAGTACTTC	CASSLAAGYEQYF
TRBV30	TRBJ1-2	NA	NA	TGTGCCTGGAAACCCGAGGGGGTTGGAGGCTACACCTTC	CAWKPEGVGGYTF
TRBV5-6	TRBJ2-1	NA	TRBD2	TGTGCCAGCAGCGCCGAAGGACTAGCGGGGGGTGGGGATGAGCAGTTCTTC	CASSAEGLAGGGDEQFF